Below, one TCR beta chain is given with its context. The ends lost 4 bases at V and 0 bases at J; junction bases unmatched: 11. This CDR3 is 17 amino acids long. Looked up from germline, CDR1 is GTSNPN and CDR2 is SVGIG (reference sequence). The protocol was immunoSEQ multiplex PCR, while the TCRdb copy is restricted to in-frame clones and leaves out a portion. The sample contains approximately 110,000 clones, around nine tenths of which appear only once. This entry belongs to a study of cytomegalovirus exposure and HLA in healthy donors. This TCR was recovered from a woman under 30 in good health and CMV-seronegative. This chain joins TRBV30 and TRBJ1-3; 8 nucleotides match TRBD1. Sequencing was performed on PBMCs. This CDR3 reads CAWTSTGTGYSGNTIYF. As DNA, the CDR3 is TGTGCCTGGACATCGACCGGGACAGGATACTCTGGAAACACCATATATTTT.